This TCR beta chain was sequenced during a study of T cell responses to AZD1222 COVID-19 vaccine. Sequencing used immunoSEQ multiplex PCR; TCRdb keeps in-frame clones, though not all of them. The repertoire holds approximately 94,000 clones, with around 87% as singletons. General study results and limits: Regions left unmutated in variants are reportedly the target of nearly half of spike-specific TCRs. Clonal diversity may have been underestimated in mostly white British donors. It was only 6 or 7 AZD1222 recipients who were seropositive at baseline.

This CDR3 has 14 residues. Germline V gene sequence: CDR1 WSHSY, CDR2 SAAADI. V dropped 5 bases and J dropped 4; count of bases not matched to a gene: 6. In the case of this clone: Its antigen is not known.

The chain employs TRBV10-2 and TRBJ2-7; 9 positions agree with TRBD1. Sequencing used peripheral blood, obtained on day 0 of MenACWY control vaccination. This clonotype originated in an adult in good health. The CDR3 DNA reads TGCGCCAGCAGTAGAGGACAGGGGAGGTACGAGCAGTACTTC. The encoded protein is CASSRGQGRYEQYF.